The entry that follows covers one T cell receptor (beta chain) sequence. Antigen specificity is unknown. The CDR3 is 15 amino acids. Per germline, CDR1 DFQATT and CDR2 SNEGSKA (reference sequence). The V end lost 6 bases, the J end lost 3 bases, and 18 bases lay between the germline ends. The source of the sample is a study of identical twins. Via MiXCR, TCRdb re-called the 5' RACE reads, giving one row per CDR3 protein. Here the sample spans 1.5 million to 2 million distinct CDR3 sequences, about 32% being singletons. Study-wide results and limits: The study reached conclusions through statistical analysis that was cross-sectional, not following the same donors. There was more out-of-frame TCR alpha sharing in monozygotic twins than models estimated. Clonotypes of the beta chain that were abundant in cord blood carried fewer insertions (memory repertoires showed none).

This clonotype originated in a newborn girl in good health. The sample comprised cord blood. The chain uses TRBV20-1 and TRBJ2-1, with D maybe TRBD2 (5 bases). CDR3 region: CSARPSGIFYNEQFF. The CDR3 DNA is TGCAGTGCCCGACCCAGCGGAATTTTCTACAATGAGCAGTTCTTC.